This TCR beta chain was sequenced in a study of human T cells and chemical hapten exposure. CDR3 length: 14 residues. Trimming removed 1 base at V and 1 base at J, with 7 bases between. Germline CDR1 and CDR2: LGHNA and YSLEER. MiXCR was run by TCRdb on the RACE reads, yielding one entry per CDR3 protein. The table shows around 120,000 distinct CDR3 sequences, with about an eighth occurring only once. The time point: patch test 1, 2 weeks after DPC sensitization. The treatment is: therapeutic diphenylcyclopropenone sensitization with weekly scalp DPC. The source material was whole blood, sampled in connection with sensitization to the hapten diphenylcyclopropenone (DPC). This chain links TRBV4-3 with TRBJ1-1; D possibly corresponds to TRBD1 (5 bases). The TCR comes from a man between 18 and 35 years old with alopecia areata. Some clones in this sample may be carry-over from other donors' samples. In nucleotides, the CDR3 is TGCGCCAGCAGCCAAGGACAGTCGAACACTGAAGCTTTCTTT. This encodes CASSQGQSNTEAFF.